This TCR beta chain emerged from a study of beta chain features in type 1 diabetes. Study-wide results and caveats: Diminished insertions and augmented deletions at VDJ junctions characterized type 1 diabetes patients. The study found moderately but significantly shorter TCRB CDR3s in all four CD4+ subsets of Type 1 diabetes patients. The similarity of naive, central memory and Treg TCRB repertoires appeared greater among patients than among healthy donors.

As regards this clone: Antigen: not known.

Every bit of the isolated RNA underwent reverse transcription, so sequencing read expressed TCRB transcripts. Approximately 950,000 reads, on average, came from each of the stem cell-like memory T cell samples. Generated by immunoSEQ multiplex PCR, the TCRdb table keeps only in-frame clones and is missing some. The data contain 20,000 to 25,000 clones, around 57% of them singletons. The sequenced sample consisted of stem cell memory CD4+ T cells from blood. This clonotype originated in a young man with type 1 diabetes.

The CDR3 DNA is TGTGCCAGCAGTAGCAGGGGGCTAACTAATGAAAAACTGTTTTTT. Protein: CASSSRGLTNEKLFF. The rearrangement links TRBV6-6 to TRBJ1-4; 8 bases map to TRBD1. V lost 5 bases, J lost 1 base, and 3 bases stayed unmatched. The germline V gene has CDR1 MNHNY and CDR2 SVGAGI (reference sequence). CDR3 length: 15 residues.